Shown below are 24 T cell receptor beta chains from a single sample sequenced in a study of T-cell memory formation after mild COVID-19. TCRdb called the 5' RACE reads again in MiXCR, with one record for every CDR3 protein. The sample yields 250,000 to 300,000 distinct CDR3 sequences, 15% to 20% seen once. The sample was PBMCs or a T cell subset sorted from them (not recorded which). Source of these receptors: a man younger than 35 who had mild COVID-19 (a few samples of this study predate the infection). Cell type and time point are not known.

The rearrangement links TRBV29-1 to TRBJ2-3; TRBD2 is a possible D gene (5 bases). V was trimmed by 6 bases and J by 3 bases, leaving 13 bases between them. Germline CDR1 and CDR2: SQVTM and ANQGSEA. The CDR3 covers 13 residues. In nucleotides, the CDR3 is TGCAGCGTGTTGACCCCGGGGACAGATACGCAGTATTTT. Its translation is CSVLTPGTDTQYF.

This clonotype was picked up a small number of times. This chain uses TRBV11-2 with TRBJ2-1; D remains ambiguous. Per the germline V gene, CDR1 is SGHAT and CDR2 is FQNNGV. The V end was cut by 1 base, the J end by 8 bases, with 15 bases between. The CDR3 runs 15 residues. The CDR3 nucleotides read TGTGCCAGCAGCTTAGGGGTAATGGCCGGTGATGAGCAGTTCTTC. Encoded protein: CASSLGVMAGDEQFF.

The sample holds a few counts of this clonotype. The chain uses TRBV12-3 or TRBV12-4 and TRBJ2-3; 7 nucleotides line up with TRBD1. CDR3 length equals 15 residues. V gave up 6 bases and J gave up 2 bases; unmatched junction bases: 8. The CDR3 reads CASRRQGLITDTQYF. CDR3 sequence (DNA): TGTGCCAGCAGACGACAGGGTTTGATCACAGATACGCAGTATTTT.

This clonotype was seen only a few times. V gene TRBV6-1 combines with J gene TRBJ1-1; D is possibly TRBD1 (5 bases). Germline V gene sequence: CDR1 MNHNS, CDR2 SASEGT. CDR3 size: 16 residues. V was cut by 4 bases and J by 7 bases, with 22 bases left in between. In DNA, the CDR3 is TGTGCCAGCAGTGGTAGGTTCGGGACCTCGGATGATGAAGCTTTCTTT. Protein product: CASSGRFGTSDDEAFF.

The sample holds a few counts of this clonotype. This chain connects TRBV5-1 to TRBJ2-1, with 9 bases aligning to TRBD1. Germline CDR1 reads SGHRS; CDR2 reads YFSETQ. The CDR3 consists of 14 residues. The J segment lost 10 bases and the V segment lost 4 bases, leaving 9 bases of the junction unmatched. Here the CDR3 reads CASSALQGAREQFF. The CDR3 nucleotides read TGCGCCAGCAGCGCACTACAGGGGGCGAGAGAGCAGTTCTTC.

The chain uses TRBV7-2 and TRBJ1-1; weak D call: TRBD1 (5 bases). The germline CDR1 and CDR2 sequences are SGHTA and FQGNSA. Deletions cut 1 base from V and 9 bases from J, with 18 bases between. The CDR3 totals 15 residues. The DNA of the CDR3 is TGTGCCAGCAGCTTAGTCGGAACAGGAATACTTAAAGCTTTCTTT. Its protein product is CASSLVGTGILKAFF.

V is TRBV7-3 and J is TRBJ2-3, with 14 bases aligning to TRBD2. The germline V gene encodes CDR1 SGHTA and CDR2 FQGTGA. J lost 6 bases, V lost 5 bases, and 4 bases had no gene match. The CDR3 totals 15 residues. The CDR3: CASSGLAGGRDTQYF. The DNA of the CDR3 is TGTGCCAGCAGCGGACTAGCGGGGGGCCGGGATACGCAGTATTTT. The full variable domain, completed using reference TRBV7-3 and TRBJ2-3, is GAGVSQTPSNKVTEKGKYVELRCDPISGHTALYWYRQSLGQGPEFLIYFQGTGAADDSGLPNDRFFAVRPEGSVSTLKIQRTERGDSAVYLCASSGLAGGRDTQYFGPGTRLTVL.

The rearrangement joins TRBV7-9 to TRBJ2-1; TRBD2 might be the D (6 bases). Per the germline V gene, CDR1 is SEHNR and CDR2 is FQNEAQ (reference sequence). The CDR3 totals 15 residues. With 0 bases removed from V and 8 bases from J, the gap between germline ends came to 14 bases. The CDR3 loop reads CASSLARGTSDEQFF. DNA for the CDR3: TGTGCCAGCAGCTTAGCGCGTGGGACTTCCGATGAGCAGTTCTTC.

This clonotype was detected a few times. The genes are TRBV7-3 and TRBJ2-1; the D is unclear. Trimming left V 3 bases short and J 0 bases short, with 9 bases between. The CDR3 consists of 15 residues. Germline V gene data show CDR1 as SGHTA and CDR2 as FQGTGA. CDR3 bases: TGTGCCAGCAGCTTCAAGCTGAGCTCCTACAATGAGCAGTTCTTC. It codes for CASSFKLSSYNEQFF.

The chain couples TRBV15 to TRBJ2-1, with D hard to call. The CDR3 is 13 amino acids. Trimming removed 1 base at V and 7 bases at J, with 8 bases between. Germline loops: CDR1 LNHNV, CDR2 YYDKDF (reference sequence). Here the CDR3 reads CATSRADQNEQFF. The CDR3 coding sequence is TGTGCCACCAGCAGAGCGGACCAAAATGAGCAGTTCTTC.

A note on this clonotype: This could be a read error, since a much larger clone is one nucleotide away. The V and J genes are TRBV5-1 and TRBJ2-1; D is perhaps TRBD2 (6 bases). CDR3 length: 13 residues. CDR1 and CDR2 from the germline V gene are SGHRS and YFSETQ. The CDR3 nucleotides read TGCGCCAGCAGCGGACTACTAGCCGGTGAGCAGTTATTC. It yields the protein CASSGLLAGEQLF.

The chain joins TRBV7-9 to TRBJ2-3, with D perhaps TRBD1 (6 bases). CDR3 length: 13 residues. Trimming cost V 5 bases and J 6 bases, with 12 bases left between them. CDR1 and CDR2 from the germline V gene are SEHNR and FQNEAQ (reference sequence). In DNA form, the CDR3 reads TGTGCCAGCAGCGTCATAACAGGGGATACGCAGTATTTT. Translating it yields CASSVITGDTQYF.

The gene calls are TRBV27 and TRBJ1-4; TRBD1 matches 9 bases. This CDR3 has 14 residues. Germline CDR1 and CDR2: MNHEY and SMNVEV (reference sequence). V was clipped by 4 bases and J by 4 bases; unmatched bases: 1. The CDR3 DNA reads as TGTGCCAGCAGTTCGGGACAGGGTAATGAAAAACTGTTTTTT. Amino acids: CASSSGQGNEKLFF.

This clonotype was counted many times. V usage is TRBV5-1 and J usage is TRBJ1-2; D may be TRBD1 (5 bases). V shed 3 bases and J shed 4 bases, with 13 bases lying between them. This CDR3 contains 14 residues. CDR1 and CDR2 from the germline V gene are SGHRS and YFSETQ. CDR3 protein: CASSSGQGTYGYTF. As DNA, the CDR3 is TGCGCCAGCAGCTCGGGGCAGGGAACCTATGGCTACACCTTC.

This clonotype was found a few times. CDR3 sequence (DNA): TGTGCCAGCAGGGGGCAAGTCGGCAATCAGCCCCAGCATTTT. Amino acids: CASRGQVGNQPQHF. This rearrangement joins TRBV12-3 or TRBV12-4 to TRBJ1-5, with TRBD1 as a possible D gene (5 bases). The V and J ends lost 6 bases and 2 bases respectively, with 11 bases between them. This CDR3 is 14 amino acids long.

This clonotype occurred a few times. The CDR3 is CASGLSLGNEQFF. As DNA, the CDR3 is TGTGCTAGTGGTTTGAGTCTAGGCAATGAGCAGTTCTTC. The V call is TRBV12-5, the J call TRBJ2-1; no firm D call. Germline V lookup: CDR1 LGHNT, CDR2 FRNRAP. This CDR3 spans 13 amino acids. With 2 bases removed from V and 6 bases from J, the gap between germline ends came to 8 bases.

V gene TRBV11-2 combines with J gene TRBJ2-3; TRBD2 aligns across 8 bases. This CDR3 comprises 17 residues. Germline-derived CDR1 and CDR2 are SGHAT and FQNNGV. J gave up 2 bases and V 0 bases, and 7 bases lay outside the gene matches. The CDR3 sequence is CASSLDPLAGLTDTQYF. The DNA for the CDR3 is TGTGCCAGCAGCTTAGACCCTCTAGCGGGCCTCACAGATACGCAGTATTTT.

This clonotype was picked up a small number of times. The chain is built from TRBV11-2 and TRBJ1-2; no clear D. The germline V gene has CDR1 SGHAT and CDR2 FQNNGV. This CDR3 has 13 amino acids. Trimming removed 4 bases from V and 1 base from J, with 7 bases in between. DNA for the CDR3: TGTGCCAGCAGCTCCAGAGATAACTATGGCTACACCTTC. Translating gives CASSSRDNYGYTF.

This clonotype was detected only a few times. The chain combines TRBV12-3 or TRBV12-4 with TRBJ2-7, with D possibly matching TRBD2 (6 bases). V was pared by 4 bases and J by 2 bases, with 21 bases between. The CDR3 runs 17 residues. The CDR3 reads CASSSYTGTADPYEQYF. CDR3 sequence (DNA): TGTGCCAGCAGTTCTTACACCGGGACTGCGGACCCCTACGAGCAGTACTTC.

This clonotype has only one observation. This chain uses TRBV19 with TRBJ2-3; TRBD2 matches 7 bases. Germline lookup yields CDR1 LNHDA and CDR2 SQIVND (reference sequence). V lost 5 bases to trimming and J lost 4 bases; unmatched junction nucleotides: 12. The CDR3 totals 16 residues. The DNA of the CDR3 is TGTGCCAGTAGTGGCCGTCCCACGGGGGGTCCAGATACGCAGTATTTT. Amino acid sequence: CASSGRPTGGPDTQYF.

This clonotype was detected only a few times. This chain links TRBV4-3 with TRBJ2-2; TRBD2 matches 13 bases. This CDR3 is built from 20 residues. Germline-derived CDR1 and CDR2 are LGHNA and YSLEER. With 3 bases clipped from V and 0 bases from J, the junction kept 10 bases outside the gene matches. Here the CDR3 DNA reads TGCGCCAGCAGCCACGCCTCGGGACTAGCGGGGCTCACGAACACCGGGGAGCTGTTTTTT. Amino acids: CASSHASGLAGLTNTGELFF.

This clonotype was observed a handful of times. The CDR3 region is CASSQDGVAGLNEQFF. The CDR3 coding sequence is TGCGCCAGCAGCCAAGACGGAGTGGCGGGGTTGAATGAGCAGTTCTTC. J is TRBJ2-1 and V is TRBV4-3; weak D call: TRBD2 (6 bases). CDR3 length equals 16 residues. Trimming left V 0 bases short and J 7 bases short, with 16 bases between. Germline V lookup: CDR1 LGHNA, CDR2 YSLEER.

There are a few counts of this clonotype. CDR3 residues: CAWVPISGANVLTF. The CDR3 nucleotides are TGTGCCTGGGTCCCGATTTCTGGGGCCAACGTCCTGACTTTC. V is TRBV30 and J is TRBJ2-6; D is unclear. Per germline, CDR1 GTSNPN and CDR2 SVGIG (reference sequence). The V gene lost 5 bases and the J gene lost 1 base, with 9 bases spanning the gap. This CDR3 is 14 amino acids long. Variable domain in full (rest from reference TRBV30 and TRBJ2-6): SQTIHQWPATLVQPVGSPLSLECTVEGTSNPNLYWYRQAAGRGLQLLFYSVGIGQISSEVPQNLSASRPQDRQFILSSKKLLLSDSGFYLCAWVPISGANVLTFGAGSRLTVL.

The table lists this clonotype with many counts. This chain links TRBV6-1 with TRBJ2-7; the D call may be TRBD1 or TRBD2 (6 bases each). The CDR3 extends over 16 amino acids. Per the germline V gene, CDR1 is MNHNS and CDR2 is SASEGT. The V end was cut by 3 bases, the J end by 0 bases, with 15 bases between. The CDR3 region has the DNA TGTGCCAGCAGTGACGAGGGGGGCGGAAGCTCCTACGAGCAGTACTTC. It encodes CASSDEGGGSSYEQYF.